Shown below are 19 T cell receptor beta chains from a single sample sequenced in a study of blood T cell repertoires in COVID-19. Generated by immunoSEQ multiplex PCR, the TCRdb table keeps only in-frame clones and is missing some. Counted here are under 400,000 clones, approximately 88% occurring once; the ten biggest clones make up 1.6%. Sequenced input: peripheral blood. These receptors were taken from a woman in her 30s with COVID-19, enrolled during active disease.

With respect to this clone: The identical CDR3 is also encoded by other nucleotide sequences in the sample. The CDR3 DNA reads TGTGCCAGCAGTTACGGGGGCAACACTGAAGCTTTCTTT. Its protein product is CASSYGGNTEAFF. The chain joins TRBV6-5 to TRBJ1-1, with D perhaps TRBD1 (6 bases). This CDR3 spans 13 amino acids. V was cut by 2 bases and J by 2 bases, with 6 bases left in between. Germline V gene data show CDR1 as MNHEY and CDR2 as SVGAGI.

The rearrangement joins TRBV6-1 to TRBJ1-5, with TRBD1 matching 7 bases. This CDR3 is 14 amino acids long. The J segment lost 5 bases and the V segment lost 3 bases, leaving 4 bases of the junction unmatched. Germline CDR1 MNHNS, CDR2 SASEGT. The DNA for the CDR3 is TGTGCCAGCAGTGAGGGGGACAGTTATCAGCCCCAGCATTTT. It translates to CASSEGDSYQPQHF.

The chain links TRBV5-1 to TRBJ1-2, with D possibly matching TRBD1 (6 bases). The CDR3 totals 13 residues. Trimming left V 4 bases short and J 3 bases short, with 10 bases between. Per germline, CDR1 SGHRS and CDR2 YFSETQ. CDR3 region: CASSAGADYGYTF. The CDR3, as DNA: TGCGCCAGCAGCGCAGGGGCGGACTATGGCTACACCTTC. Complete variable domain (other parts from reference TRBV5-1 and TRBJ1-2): KAGVTQTPRYLIKTRGQQVTLSCSPISGHRSVSWYQQTPGQGLQFLFEYFSETQRNKGNFPGRFSGRQFSNSRSEMNVSTLELGDSALYLCASSAGADYGYTFGSGTRLTVV.

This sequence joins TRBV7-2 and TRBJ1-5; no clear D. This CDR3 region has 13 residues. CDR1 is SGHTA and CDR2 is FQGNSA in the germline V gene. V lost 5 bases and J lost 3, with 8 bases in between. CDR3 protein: CASSLRSNQPQHF. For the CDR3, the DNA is TGTGCCAGCAGCCTAAGATCCAATCAGCCCCAGCATTTT.

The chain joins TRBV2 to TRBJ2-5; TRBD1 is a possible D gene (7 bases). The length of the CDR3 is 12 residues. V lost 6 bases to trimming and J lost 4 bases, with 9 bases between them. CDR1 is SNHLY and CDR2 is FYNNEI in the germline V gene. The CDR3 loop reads CASRQGGETQYF. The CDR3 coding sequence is TGTGCCAGCAGGCAGGGGGGAGAGACCCAGTACTTC.

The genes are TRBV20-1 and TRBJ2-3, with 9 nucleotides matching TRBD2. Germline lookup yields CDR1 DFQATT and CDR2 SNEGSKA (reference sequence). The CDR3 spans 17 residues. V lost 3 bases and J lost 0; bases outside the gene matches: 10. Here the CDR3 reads CSASVSGGPFSTDTQYF. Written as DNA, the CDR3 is TGCAGTGCTAGTGTTAGCGGGGGTCCTTTTAGCACAGATACGCAGTATTTT.

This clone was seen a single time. This CDR3 is CASGRDRLYNEQFF. The CDR3 DNA follows: TGTGCTAGTGGTCGGGACAGGCTCTACAATGAGCAGTTCTTC. The chain combines TRBV12-5 with TRBJ2-1; 8 nucleotides match TRBD1. CDR3 length: 14 residues. The V and J ends lost 5 bases and 3 bases, in that order; junction bases with no gene match: 3. Looked up from germline, CDR1 is LGHNT and CDR2 is FRNRAP. Full variable domain (outside the CDR3, taken from reference TRBV12-5 and TRBJ2-1): DARVTQTPRHKVTEMGQEVTMRCQPILGHNTVFWYRQTMMQGLELLAYFRNRAPLDDSGMPKDRFSAEMPDATLATLKIQPSEPRDSAVYFCASGRDRLYNEQFFGPGTRLTVL.

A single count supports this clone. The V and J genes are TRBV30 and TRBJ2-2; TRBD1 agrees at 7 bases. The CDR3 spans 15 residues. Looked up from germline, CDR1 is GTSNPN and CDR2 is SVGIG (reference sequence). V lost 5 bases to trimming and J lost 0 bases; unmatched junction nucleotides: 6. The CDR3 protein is CAWDAGTANTGELFF. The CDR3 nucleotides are TGTGCCTGGGACGCAGGGACAGCGAACACCGGGGAGCTGTTTTTT.

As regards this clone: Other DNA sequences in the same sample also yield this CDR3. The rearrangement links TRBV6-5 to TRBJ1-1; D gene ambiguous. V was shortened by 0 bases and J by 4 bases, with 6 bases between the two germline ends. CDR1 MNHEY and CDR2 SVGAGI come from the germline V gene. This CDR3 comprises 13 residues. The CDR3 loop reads CASSYSRGTEAFF. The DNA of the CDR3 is TGTGCCAGCAGTTACTCGAGAGGCACTGAAGCTTTCTTT.

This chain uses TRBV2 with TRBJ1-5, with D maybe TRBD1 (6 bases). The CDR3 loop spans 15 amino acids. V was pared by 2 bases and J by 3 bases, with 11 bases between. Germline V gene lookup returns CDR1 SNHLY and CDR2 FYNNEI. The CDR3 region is CASSEQTGNNQPQHF. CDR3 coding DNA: TGTGCCAGCAGTGAACAGACAGGTAACAATCAGCCCCAGCATTTT. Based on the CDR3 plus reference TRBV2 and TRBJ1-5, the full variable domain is EPEVTQTPSHQVTQMGQEVILRCVPISNHLYFYWYRQILGQKVEFLVSFYNNEISEKSEIFDDQFSVERPDGSNFTLKIRSTKLEDSAMYFCASSEQTGNNQPQHFGDGTRLSIL.

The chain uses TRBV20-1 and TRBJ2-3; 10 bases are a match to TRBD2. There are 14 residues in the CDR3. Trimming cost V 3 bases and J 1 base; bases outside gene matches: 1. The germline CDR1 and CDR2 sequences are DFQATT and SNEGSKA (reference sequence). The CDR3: CSASSGGRTDTQYF. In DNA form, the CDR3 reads TGCAGTGCTAGTAGCGGGGGGCGCACAGATACGCAGTATTTT.

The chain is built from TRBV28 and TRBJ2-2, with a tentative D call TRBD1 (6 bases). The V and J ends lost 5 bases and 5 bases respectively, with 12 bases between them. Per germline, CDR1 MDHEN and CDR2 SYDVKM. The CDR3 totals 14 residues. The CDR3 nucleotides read TGTGCCAGCAGTCGGACAGATTTAACCGGGGAGCTGTTTTTT. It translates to CASSRTDLTGELFF.

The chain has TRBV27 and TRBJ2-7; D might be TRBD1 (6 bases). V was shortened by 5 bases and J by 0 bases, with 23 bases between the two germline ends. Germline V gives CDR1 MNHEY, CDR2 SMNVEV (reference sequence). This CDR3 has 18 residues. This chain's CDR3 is CASSRKTPGQTSSYEQYF. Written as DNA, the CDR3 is TGTGCCAGCAGTCGAAAGACTCCAGGACAGACGAGCTCCTACGAGCAGTACTTC.

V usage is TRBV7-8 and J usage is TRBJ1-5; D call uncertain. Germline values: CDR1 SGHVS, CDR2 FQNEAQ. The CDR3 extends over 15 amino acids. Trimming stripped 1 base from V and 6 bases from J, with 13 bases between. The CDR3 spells CASSLGRSVGQPQHF. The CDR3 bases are TGTGCCAGCAGCTTAGGTAGGAGTGTTGGTCAGCCCCAGCATTTT.

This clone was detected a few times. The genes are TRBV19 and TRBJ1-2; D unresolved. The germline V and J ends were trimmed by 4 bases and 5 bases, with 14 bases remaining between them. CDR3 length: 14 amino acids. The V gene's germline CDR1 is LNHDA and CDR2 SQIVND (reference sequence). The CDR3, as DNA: TGTGCCAGTAGTAGAGAAGACGGGGAATATGGCTACACCTTC. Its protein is CASSREDGEYGYTF.

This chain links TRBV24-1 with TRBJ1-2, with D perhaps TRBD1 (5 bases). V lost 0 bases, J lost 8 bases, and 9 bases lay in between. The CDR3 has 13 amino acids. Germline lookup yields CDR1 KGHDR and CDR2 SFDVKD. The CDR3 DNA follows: TGTGCCACCAGTGATTTGGGGGCGAGGGGCTACACCTTC. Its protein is CATSDLGARGYTF.

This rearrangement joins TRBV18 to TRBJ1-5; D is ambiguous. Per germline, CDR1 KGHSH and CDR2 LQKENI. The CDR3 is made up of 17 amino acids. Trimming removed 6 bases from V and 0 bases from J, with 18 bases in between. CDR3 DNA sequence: TGTGCCAGCTCTTTGAACGCTCGAGCCTATAGCAATCAGCCCCAGCATTTT. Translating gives CASSLNARAYSNQPQHF. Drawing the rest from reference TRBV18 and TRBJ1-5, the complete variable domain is NAGVMQNPRHLVRRRGQEARLRCSPMKGHSHVYWYRQLPEEGLKFMVYLQKENIIDESGMPKERFSAEFPKEGPSILRIQQVVRGDSAAYFCASSLNARAYSNQPQHFGDGTRLSIL.

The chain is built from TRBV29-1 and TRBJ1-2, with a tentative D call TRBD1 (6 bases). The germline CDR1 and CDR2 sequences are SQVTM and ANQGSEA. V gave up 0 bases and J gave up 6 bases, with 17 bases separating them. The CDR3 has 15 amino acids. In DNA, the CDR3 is TGCAGCGTTGAAGAAAAGGACAGCCCCTATGATGGCTACACCTTC. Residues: CSVEEKDSPYDGYTF. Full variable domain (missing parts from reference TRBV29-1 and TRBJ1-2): SAVISQKPSRDICQRGTSLTIQCQVDSQVTMMFWYRQQPGQSLTLIATANQGSEATYESGFVIDKFPISRPNLTFSTLTVSNMSPEDSSIYLCSVEEKDSPYDGYTFGSGTRLTVV.

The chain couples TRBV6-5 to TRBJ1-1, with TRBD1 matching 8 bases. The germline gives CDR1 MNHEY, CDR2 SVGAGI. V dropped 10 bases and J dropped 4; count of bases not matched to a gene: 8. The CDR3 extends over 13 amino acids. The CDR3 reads CATRTGTFTEAFF. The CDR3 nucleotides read TGTGCCACGCGGACAGGGACTTTCACTGAAGCTTTCTTT.